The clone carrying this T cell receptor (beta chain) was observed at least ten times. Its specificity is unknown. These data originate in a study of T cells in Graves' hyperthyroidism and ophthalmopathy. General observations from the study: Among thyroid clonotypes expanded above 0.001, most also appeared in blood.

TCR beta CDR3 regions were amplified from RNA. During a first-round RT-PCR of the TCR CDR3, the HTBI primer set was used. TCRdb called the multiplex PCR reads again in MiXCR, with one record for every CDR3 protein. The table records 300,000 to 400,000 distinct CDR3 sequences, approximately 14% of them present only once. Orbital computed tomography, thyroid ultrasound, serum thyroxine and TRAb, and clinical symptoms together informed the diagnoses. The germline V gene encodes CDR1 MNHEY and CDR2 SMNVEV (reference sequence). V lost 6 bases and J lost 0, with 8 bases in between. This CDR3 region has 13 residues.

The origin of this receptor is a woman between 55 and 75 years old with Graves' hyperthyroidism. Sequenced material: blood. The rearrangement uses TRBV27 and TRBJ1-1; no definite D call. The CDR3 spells CASSDIMNTEAFF. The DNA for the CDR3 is TGTGCCAGCAGCGACATAATGAACACTGAAGCTTTCTTT.